Listed here are 25 T cell receptor beta chains from one sample, sequenced in a study of cytomegalovirus exposure and HLA in healthy donors. Primers for the PCR totalled 60 Vbeta and 13 Jbeta. Measured with immunoSEQ multiplex PCR; TCRdb has only the in-frame clones, and not every one. Of roughly 180,000 clones listed, more than 60% are singletons. Sample: PBMCs. The receptors originated from a woman aged 40 to 55 in good health and CMV-seropositive.

There are a few counts of this clone. J is TRBJ1-3 and V is TRBV28; 7 bases line up with TRBD1. This CDR3 contains 20 residues. The V gene end was trimmed by 3 bases and the J gene end by 4 bases; junction bases not matched to a gene: 21. CDR1 MDHEN and CDR2 SYDVKM come from the germline V gene. This chain's CDR3 is CASSFNVVDRVLKEGNTIYF. CDR3 nucleotide sequence: TGTGCCAGCAGTTTTAACGTCGTTGACAGGGTCCTTAAGGAGGGAAACACCATATATTTT.

This chain links TRBV5-1 with TRBJ1-1; 9 nucleotides align to TRBD1. This CDR3 is built from 14 residues. V shed 6 bases and J 5 bases; nucleotides not matched to a gene: 8. Germline V lookup: CDR1 SGHRS, CDR2 YFSETQ. This CDR3 is CASNSGTGRTEAFF. CDR3 DNA sequence: TGCGCCAGCAACTCTGGGACAGGGAGGACTGAAGCTTTCTTT.

In its sample, this clone was seen once. The chain couples TRBV9 to TRBJ2-1; 8 bases fit TRBD2. V trimming: 0 bases; J trimming: 4 bases; junction bases outside the gene matches: 6. Germline V gene data show CDR1 as SGDLS and CDR2 as YYNGEE. The CDR3 has 16 residues. CDR3 residues: CASSVEVAGPYNEQFF. In nucleotides, the CDR3 is TGTGCCAGCAGCGTAGAAGTAGCGGGACCTTACAATGAGCAGTTCTTC.

The V call is TRBV19, the J call TRBJ1-5; TRBD1 is a possible D gene (5 bases). Trimming took 6 bases from V and 15 from J, leaving 21 bases between them. The CDR3 runs to 13 residues. CDR1 is LNHDA, CDR2 SQIVND, per germline (reference sequence). CDR3 DNA sequence: TGTGCCAGTAGCCCTGATGACTGGACAAGAAGGCATTTT. Translated, it gives CASSPDDWTRRHF. The full variable domain, with the rest looked up from reference TRBV19 and TRBJ1-5, is DGGITQSPKYLFRKEGQNVTLSCEQNLNHDAMYWYRQDPGQGLRLIYYSQIVNDFQKGDIAEGYSVSREKKESFPLTVTSAQKNPTAFYLCASSPDDWTRRHFGDGTRLSIL.

The genes are TRBV11-3 and TRBJ1-2, with D possibly matching TRBD1 (6 bases). Germline-derived CDR1 and CDR2 are SGHNT and YENEEA. This CDR3 spans 14 amino acids. V was clipped by 2 bases and J by 2 bases, with 9 bases between them. The CDR3 DNA is TGTGCCAGCAGCTTATCTCAGGGGAACTATGGCTACACCTTC. Its translation is CASSLSQGNYGYTF.

V is TRBV19 and J is TRBJ2-2; the D gene is possibly TRBD2 (6 bases). Germline lookup yields CDR1 LNHDA and CDR2 SQIVND (reference sequence). CDR3 length: 16 amino acids. Deletions cut 3 bases from V and 1 base from J, with 12 bases between. The CDR3 is CASSISIGRNTGELFF. CDR3 DNA sequence: TGTGCCAGTAGTATTTCTATCGGGAGGAACACCGGGGAGCTGTTTTTT.

V is TRBV10-2 and J is TRBJ1-4; 11 positions match TRBD1. In germline, CDR1 is WSHSY, CDR2 SAAADI. CDR3 length: 17 residues. The ends lost 2 bases at V and 0 bases at J; junction bases unmatched: 2. The CDR3 region is CASSEPGQGATNEKLFF. CDR3 DNA: TGCGCCAGCAGTGAGCCGGGACAGGGGGCAACTAATGAAAAACTGTTTTTT.

V usage is TRBV2 and J usage is TRBJ1-5; the D is unclear. This CDR3 contains 12 residues. Germline V gene sequence: CDR1 SNHLY, CDR2 FYNNEI. Trimming removed 4 bases from V and 7 bases from J, with 8 bases in between. CDR3 nucleotides: TGTGCCAGCAGTGGGGAGTTGCAGCCCCAGCATTTT. Translating it yields CASSGELQPQHF.

This clone was observed a single time. The chain combines TRBV2 with TRBJ2-1; 10 nucleotides align to TRBD1. Trimming removed 8 bases from V and 13 bases from J; junction bases left unmatched: 14. Looked up from germline, CDR1 is SNHLY and CDR2 is FYNNEI. The CDR3 is 14 amino acids. CDR3 sequence reads: CASWWGQGTATQFF. CDR3 DNA sequence: TGTGCCAGCTGGTGGGGACAGGGGACGGCCACACAGTTCTTC.

This chain's CDR3 is CARSLNIPGLAGGRGELFF. The CDR3 DNA sequence: TGTGCCAGAAGCTTAAATATTCCGGGACTAGCGGGAGGACGCGGGGAGCTGTTTTTT. The chain employs TRBV5-3 and TRBJ2-2; 15 nucleotides match TRBD2. TRBV5-3 is reported as an ORF; its role is uncertain. This CDR3 is built from 19 residues. V shed 2 bases and J 7 bases; nucleotides not matched to a gene: 12.

The chain uses TRBV15 and TRBJ1-1, with 7 nucleotides matching TRBD1. The CDR3 totals 15 residues. CDR1 LNHNV and CDR2 YYDKDF come from the germline V gene (reference sequence). The V segment lost 3 bases and the J segment 0 bases; nucleotides outside the gene matches: 4. As DNA, the CDR3 is TGTGCCACCAGCAGTGGGACAGTCTTGAACACTGAAGCTTTCTTT. Its protein is CATSSGTVLNTEAFF.

The chain employs TRBV28 and TRBJ2-7; TRBD1 agrees at 8 bases. The CDR3 runs 15 residues. Trimming at V came to 7 bases and at J to 2 bases, leaving 10 bases not matched to a gene. From germline, CDR1 is MDHEN and CDR2 SYDVKM. CDR3 bases: TGTGCCAGCACCTCCAGGCCAGGGGGCACCTACGAGCAGTACTTC. Protein sequence: CASTSRPGGTYEQYF.

This clone was seen a handful of times. This sample also contains other DNA sequences that code for the same CDR3. CDR3 in DNA: TGTGCCAGTAGTGCCCCGGGACAGGGCTCCTACGAGCAGTACTTC. This codes for CASSAPGQGSYEQYF. The chain couples TRBV19 to TRBJ2-7, with 9 positions matching TRBD1. CDR1 is LNHDA, CDR2 SQIVND, per germline (reference sequence). V shed 5 bases, J shed 0 bases, and the junction held 5 bases outside the gene matches. The CDR3 has 15 amino acids. Full variable domain (outside the CDR3, taken from reference TRBV19 and TRBJ2-7): DGGITQSPKYLFRKEGQNVTLSCEQNLNHDAMYWYRQDPGQGLRLIYYSQIVNDFQKGDIAEGYSVSREKKESFPLTVTSAQKNPTAFYLCASSAPGQGSYEQYFGPGTRLTVT.

CDR3 bases: TGTGCCAGTAGTTTCACAGGCCGGTCTTCTGATGAGCAGTACTTC. Residues: CASSFTGRSSDEQYF. The J gene is TRBJ2-7, the V gene TRBV19; tentative D call: TRBD1 (5 bases). Germline V gene sequence: CDR1 LNHDA, CDR2 SQIVND (reference sequence). CDR3 length: 15 amino acids. The V end lost 5 bases, the J end lost 7 bases, and 21 bases lay between the germline ends.

This clone was recorded only once. The chain combines TRBV21-1 with TRBJ2-2; the table names TRBD1, a call not compared with the DNA. TRBV21-1 constitutes a pseudogene. This CDR3 has 18 residues. The CDR3 here is CASSKGGLDRSNTGELFF. The CDR3 nucleotides read TGTGCCAGCAGCAAAGGGGGTTTGGACAGATCGAACACCGGGGAGCTGTTTTTT.

The chain links TRBV6-5 to TRBJ1-3; no reliable D call. From germline, CDR1 is MNHEY and CDR2 SVGAGI. V gave up 0 bases and J gave up 4 bases, with 7 bases separating them. The CDR3 runs to 14 residues. The CDR3, as DNA: TGTGCCAGCAGTTACTCGACAAGAGGAAACACCATATATTTT. As protein: CASSYSTRGNTIYF.

The chain carries TRBV7-2 and TRBJ1-2; D gene uncertain. V lost 5 bases and J 4 bases, leaving 11 bases between the germline ends. Per germline, CDR1 SGHTA and CDR2 FQGNSA. The CDR3 spans 13 residues. Here the CDR3 reads CASSPESFYGYTF. In DNA form, the CDR3 reads TGTGCCAGCAGCCCGGAGAGCTTCTATGGCTACACCTTC. The whole variable domain, remainder taken from reference TRBV7-2 and TRBJ1-2, is GAGVSQSPSNKVTEKGKDVELRCDPISGHTALYWYRQSLGQGLEFLIYFQGNSAPDKSGLPSDRFSAERTGGSVSTLTIQRTQQEDSAVYLCASSPESFYGYTFGSGTRLTVV.

The chain has TRBV27 and TRBJ2-2, with 9 bases lining up with TRBD2. Germline loops: CDR1 MNHEY, CDR2 SMNVEV (reference sequence). The CDR3 has 15 amino acids. Losses at the gene ends were 6 bases for V and 2 bases for J; bases not matched to a gene: 4. CDR3 loop: CASRRGTSNTGELFF. The DNA for the CDR3 is TGTGCCAGCAGACGAGGGACTAGCAACACCGGGGAGCTGTTTTTT.

V gene TRBV14 combines with J gene TRBJ2-7; TRBD1 matches 11 bases. This CDR3 comprises 15 residues. Trimming at V came to 4 bases and at J to 4 bases, leaving 6 bases not matched to a gene. Germline V gene data show CDR1 as SGHDN and CDR2 as FVKESK. The DNA of the CDR3 is TGTGCCAGCAGCCGGTGGACAGGGGGCAGGTACGAGCAGTACTTC. It translates to CASSRWTGGRYEQYF. The variable domain in full, with the rest retrieved from reference TRBV14 and TRBJ2-7, is EAGVTQFPSHSVIEKGQTVTLRCDPISGHDNLYWYRRVMGKEIKFLLHFVKESKQDESGMPNNRFLAERTGGTYSTLKVQPAELEDSGVYFCASSRWTGGRYEQYFGPGTRLTVT.

The V and J genes are TRBV9 and TRBJ1-2; TRBD1 matches 9 bases. The V gene's germline CDR1 is SGDLS and CDR2 YYNGEE. V lost 4 bases and J lost 2; bases outside the gene matches: 9. The CDR3 is 16 amino acids. The CDR3 spells CASSPGTGKENYGYTF. DNA of the CDR3: TGTGCCAGCAGCCCCGGGACAGGGAAAGAGAACTATGGCTACACCTTC.

The chain carries TRBV9 and TRBJ2-6; D call uncertain. Trimming took 2 bases from V and 0 from J, leaving 6 bases between them. This CDR3 contains 15 residues. Germline V gives CDR1 SGDLS, CDR2 YYNGEE. CDR3 region: CASSVLRSGANVLTF. The CDR3 coding sequence is TGTGCCAGCAGCGTCCTCCGCTCTGGGGCCAACGTCCTGACTTTC.

The chain recombines TRBV28 with TRBJ1-4; 8 bases align to TRBD1. The germline gives CDR1 MDHEN, CDR2 SYDVKM. The V and J ends lost 5 bases and 4 bases, in that order; junction bases with no gene match: 6. CDR3 length equals 15 residues. This CDR3 reads CASSRQGAINEKLFF. CDR3 sequence (DNA): TGTGCCAGCAGTCGGCAGGGGGCGATTAATGAAAAACTGTTTTTT. Full variable domain (rest looked up from reference TRBV28 and TRBJ1-4): DVKVTQSSRYLVKRTGEKVFLECVQDMDHENMFWYRQDPGLGLRLIYFSYDVKMKEKGDIPEGYSVSREKKERFSLILESASTNQTSMYLCASSRQGAINEKLFFGSGTQLSVL.

This clone was found once. The chain is built from TRBV19 and TRBJ1-4; D possibly corresponds to TRBD1 (6 bases). The CDR3 contains 13 residues. V lost 3 bases, J lost 6 bases, and 8 bases lay in between. Germline assignment: CDR1 LNHDA and CDR2 SQIVND (reference sequence). The CDR3 DNA reads TGTGCCAGTAGTATCAGGGGAGATGAAAAACTGTTTTTT. It translates to CASSIRGDEKLFF.

The table lists this clone with a count of one. This chain uses TRBV7-9 with TRBJ1-1; 8 bases are shared with TRBD1. Germline lookup yields CDR1 SEHNR and CDR2 FQNEAQ (reference sequence). This CDR3 comprises 16 residues. With V trimmed by 4 bases and J by 5 bases, 12 bases remained unmatched. CDR3 nucleotide sequence: TGTGCCAGCAGCTCACCCCCGAGACAGGGGATTACTGAAGCTTTCTTT. It codes for CASSSPPRQGITEAFF.

This clone was observed once. The chain links TRBV28 to TRBJ2-3, with D unclear. Trimming cost V 4 bases and J 2 bases, with 7 bases left between them. The CDR3 is 13 residues long. Germline assignment: CDR1 MDHEN and CDR2 SYDVKM. In DNA, the CDR3 is TGTGCCAGCAGTTCCCCAGACACAGATACGCAGTATTTT. Encoded protein: CASSSPDTDTQYF.